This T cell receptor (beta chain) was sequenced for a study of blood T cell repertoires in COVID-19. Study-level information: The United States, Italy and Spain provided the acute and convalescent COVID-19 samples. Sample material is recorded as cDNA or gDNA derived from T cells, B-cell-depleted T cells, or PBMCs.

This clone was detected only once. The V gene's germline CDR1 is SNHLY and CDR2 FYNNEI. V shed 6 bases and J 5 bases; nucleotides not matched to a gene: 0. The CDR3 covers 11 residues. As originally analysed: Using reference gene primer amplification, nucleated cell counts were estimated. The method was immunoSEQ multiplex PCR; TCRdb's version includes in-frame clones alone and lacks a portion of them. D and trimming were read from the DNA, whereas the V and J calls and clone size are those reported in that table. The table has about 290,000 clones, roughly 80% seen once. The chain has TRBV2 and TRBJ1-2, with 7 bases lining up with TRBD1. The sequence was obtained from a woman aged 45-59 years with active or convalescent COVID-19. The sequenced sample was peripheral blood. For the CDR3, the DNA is TGTGCCAGCAGACAGGGGTATGGCTACACCTTC. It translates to CASRQGYGYTF. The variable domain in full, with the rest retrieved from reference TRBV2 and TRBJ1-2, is EPEVTQTPSHQVTQMGQEVILRCVPISNHLYFYWYRQILGQKVEFLVSFYNNEISEKSEIFDDQFSVERPDGSNFTLKIRSTKLEDSAMYFCASRQGYGYTFGSGTRLTVV.